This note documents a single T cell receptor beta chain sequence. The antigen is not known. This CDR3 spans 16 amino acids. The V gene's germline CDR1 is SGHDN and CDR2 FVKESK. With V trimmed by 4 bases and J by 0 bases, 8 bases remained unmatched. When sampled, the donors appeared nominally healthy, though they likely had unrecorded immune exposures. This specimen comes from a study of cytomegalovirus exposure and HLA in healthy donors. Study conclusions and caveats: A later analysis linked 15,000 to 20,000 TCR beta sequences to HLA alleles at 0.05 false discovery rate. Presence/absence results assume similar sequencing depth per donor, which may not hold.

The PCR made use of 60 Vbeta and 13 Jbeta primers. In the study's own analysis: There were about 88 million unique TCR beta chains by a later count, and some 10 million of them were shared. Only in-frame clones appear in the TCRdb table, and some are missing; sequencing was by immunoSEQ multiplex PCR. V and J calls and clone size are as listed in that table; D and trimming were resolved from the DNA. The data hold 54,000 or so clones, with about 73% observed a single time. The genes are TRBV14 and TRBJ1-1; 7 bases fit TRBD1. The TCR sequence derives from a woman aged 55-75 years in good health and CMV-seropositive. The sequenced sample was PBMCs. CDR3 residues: CASSRVKTGLNTEAFF. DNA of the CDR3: TGTGCCAGCAGCCGCGTAAAGACAGGGCTGAACACTGAAGCTTTCTTT.